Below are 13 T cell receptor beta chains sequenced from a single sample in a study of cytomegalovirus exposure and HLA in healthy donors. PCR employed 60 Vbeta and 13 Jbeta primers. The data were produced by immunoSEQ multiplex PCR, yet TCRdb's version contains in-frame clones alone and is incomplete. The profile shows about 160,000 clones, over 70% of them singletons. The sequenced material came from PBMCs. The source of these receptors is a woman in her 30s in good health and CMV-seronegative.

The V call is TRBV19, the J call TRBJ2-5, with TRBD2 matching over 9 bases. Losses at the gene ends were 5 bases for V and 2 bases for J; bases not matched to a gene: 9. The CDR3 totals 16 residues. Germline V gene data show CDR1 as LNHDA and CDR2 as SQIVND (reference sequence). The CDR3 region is CASSVHGAGGQETQYF. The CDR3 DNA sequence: TGTGCCAGTAGTGTACATGGAGCGGGGGGTCAAGAGACCCAGTACTTC.

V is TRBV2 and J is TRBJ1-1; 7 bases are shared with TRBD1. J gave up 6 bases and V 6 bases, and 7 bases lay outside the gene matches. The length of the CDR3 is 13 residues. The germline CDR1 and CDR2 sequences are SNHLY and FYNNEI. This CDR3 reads CASRTTGVPEAFF. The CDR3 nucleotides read TGTGCCAGCAGGACCACAGGGGTCCCTGAAGCTTTCTTT.

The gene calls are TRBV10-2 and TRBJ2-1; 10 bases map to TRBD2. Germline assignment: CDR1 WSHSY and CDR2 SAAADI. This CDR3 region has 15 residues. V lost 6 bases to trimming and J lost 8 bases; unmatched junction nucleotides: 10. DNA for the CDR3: TGCGCCAGCAGGACGAGAGCGGGAGGGCGTGATGAGCAGTTCTTC. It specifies CASRTRAGGRDEQFF.

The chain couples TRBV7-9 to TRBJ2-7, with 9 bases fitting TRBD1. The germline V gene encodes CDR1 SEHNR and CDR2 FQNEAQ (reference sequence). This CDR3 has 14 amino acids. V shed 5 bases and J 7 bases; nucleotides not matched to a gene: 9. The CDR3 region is CASSDTGGSGEQYF. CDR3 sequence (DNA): TGTGCCAGCAGCGATACAGGGGGCTCGGGAGAGCAGTACTTC.

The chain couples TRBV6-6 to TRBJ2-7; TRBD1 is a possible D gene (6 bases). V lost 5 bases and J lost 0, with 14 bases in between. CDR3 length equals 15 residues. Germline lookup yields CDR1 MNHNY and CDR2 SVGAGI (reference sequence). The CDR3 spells CASSNRDTSSYEQYF. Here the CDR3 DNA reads TGTGCCAGCAGTAACCGGGACACCAGCTCCTACGAGCAGTACTTC.

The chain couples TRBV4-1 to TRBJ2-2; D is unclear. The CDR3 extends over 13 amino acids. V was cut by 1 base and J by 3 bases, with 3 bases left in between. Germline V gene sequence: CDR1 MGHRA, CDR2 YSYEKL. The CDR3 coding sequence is TGCGCCAGCAGCCAAGCTTACACCGGGGAGCTGTTTTTT. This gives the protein CASSQAYTGELFF.

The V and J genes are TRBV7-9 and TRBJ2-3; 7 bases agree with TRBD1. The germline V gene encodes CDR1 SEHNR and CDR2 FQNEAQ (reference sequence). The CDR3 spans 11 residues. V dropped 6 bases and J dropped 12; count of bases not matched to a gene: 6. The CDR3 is CASSGQVQQYF. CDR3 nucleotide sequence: TGTGCCAGCAGTGGACAGGTGCAACAGTATTTT.

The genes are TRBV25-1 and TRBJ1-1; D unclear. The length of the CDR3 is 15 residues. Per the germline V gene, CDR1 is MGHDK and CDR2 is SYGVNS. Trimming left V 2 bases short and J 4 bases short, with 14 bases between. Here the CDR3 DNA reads TGTGCCAGCAGTGAACGGAGGAACCCGAGCACTGAAGCTTTCTTT. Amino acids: CASSERRNPSTEAFF.

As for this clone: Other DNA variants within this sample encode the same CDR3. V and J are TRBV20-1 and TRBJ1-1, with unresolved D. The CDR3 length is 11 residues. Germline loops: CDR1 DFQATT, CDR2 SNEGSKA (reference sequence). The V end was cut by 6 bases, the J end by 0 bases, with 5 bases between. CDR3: CSARVNTEAFF. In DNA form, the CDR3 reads TGCAGTGCGAGGGTGAACACTGAAGCTTTCTTT.

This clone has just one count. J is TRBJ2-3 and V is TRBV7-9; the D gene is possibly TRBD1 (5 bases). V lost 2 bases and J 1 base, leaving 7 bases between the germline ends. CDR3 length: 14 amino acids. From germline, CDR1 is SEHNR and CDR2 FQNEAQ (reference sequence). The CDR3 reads CASSLWGGTDTQYF. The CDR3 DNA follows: TGTGCCAGCAGCTTATGGGGCGGCACAGATACGCAGTATTTT. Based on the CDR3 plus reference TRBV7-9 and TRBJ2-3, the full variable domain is DTGVSQNPRHKITKRGQNVTFRCDPISEHNRLYWYRQTLGQGPEFLTYFQNEAQLEKSRLLSDRFSAERPKGSFSTLEIQRTEQGDSAMYLCASSLWGGTDTQYFGPGTRLTVL.

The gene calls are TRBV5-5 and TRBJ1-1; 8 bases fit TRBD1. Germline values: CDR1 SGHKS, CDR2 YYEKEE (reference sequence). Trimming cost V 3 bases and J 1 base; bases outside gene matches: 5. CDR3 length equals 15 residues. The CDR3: CASSSRDRTNTEAFF. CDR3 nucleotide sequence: TGTGCCAGCAGCTCCCGGGACAGGACGAACACTGAAGCTTTCTTT.

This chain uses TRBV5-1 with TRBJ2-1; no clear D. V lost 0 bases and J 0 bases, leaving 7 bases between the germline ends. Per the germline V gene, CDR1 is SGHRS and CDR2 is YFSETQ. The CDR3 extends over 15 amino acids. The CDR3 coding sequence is TGCGCCAGCAGCTTGGCGCCCGGCTCCTACAATGAGCAGTTCTTC. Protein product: CASSLAPGSYNEQFF.

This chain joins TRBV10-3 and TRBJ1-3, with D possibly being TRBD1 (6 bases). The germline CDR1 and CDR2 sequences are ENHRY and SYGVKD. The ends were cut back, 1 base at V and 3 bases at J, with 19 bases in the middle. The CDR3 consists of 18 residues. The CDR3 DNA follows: TGTGCCATCAGTGAGTTAGATACAGGGCTTCCCCGTGGAAACACCATATATTTT. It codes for CAISELDTGLPRGNTIYF.